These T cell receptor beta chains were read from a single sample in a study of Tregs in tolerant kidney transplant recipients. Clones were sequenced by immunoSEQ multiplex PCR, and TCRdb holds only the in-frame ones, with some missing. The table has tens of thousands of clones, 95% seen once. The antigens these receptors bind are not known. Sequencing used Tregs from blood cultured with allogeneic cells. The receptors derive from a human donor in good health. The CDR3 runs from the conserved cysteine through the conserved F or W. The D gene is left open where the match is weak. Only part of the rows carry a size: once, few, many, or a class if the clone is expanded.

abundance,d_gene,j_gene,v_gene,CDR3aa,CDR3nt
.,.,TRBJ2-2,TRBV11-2,CASSFGISGELFF,TGTGCCAGCAGCTTCGGAATTTCCGGGGAGCTGTTTTTT
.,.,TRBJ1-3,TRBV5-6,CASSRISVSLAGGPKYF,TGTGCCAGCAGCCGCATTAGTGTTTCATTAGCCGGTGGGCCCAAATATTTT
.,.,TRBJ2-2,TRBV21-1,CASSKEPTDDQAGELFF,TGTGCCAGCAGCAAAGAACCCACAGACGATCAGGCCGGGGAGCTGTTTTTT
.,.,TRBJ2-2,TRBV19,CASSPDRSPNTGELFF,TGTGCCAGTAGTCCCGACAGGTCTCCGAACACCGGGGAGCTGTTTTTT
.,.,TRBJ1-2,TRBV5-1,CASSLTTPTDGYTF,TGCGCCAGCAGCTTAACTACACCGACGGATGGCTACACCTTC
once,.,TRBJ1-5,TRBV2,CASSVEGGYQPQHF,TGTGCCAGCAGTGTGGAAGGAGGATATCAGCCCCAGCATTTT
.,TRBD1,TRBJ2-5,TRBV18,CASSPQTGFQETQYF,TGTGCCAGCTCACCACAGACAGGGTTCCAAGAGACCCAGTACTTC
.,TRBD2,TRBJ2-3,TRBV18,CASSPSGSLDTQYF,TGTGCCAGCTCACCCAGCGGGAGCTTAGATACGCAGTATTTT
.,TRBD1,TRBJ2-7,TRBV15,CATSSPDRAYEQYF,TGTGCCACCAGCAGCCCGGACAGGGCCTACGAGCAGTACTTC
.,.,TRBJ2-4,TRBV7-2,CASSSFFAKNIQYF,TGTGCCAGCAGCTCATTTTTTGCCAAAAACATTCAGTACTTC
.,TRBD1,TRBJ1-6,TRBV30,CAWSKTGYNSPLHF,TGTGCCTGGAGTAAGACAGGGTATAATTCACCCCTCCACTTT
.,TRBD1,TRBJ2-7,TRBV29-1,CSVRERQGYQYF,TGCAGCGTTCGAGAGCGACAGGGTTATCAGTACTTC
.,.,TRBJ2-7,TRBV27,CASSLTGNYEQYF,TGTGCCAGCAGTTTAACAGGGAACTACGAGCAGTACTTC
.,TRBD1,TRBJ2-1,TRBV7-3,CASSPLGQAGEQFF,TGTGCCAGCAGCCCCCTCGGACAGGCGGGTGAGCAGTTCTTC
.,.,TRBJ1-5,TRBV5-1,CASSSGPGGSNQPQHF,TGCGCCAGCAGCTCGGGACCTGGCGGAAGCAATCAGCCCCAGCATTTT
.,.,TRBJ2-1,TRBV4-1,CASSQERISSYNEQFF,TGCGCCAGCAGCCAAGAGCGGATTAGCTCCTACAATGAGCAGTTCTTC
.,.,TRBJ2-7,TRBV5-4,CASRRGGSGSTEQYF,TGTGCCAGCAGGAGAGGGGGGAGTGGATCTACCGAGCAGTACTTC
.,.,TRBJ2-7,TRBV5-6,CASSSNLQQYF,TGTGCCAGCAGCTCTAACCTCCAGCAGTACTTC
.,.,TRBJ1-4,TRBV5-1,CASRWDSNEKLFF,TGCGCCAGCAGGTGGGACTCTAATGAAAAACTGTTTTTT
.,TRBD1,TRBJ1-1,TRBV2,CASSVQGDTEAFF,TGTGCCAGCAGTGTACAGGGGGATACTGAAGCTTTCTTT
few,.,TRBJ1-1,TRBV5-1,CASSLGLGGTEAFF,TGCGCCAGCAGCTTAGGTTTGGGGGGCACTGAAGCTTTCTTT
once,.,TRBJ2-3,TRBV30,CAWSRERTSTDTQYF,TGTGCCTGGAGCAGAGAGCGGACTAGCACAGATACGCAGTATTTT
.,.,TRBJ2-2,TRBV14,CASSPQGLNTGELFF,TGTGCCAGCAGCCCACAGGGCCTGAACACCGGGGAGCTGTTTTTT
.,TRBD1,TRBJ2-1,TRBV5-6,CASSPPLRDRVYNEQFF,TGTGCCAGCAGCCCCCCCCTAAGGGACAGGGTCTACAATGAGCAGTTCTTC
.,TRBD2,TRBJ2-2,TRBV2,CASSTRYQLAGVNTGELFF,TGTGCCAGCAGCACCCGGTATCAACTAGCGGGAGTGAACACCGGGGAGCTGTTTTTT
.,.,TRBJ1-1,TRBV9,CASSVMMNTEAFF,TGTGCCAGCAGCGTAATGATGAACACTGAAGCTTTCTTT
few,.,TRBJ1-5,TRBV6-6,CASSIRYQPQHF,TGTGCCAGCAGTATCCGCTATCAGCCCCAGCATTTT
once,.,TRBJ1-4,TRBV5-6,CASSLVGAPFEKLFF,TGTGCCAGCAGCTTGGTGGGGGCCCCTTTTGAAAAACTGTTTTTT
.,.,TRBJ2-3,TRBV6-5,CASSYGTSPPRSTQYF,TGTGCCAGCAGTTACGGGACTTCTCCCCCAAGATCTACGCAGTATTTT
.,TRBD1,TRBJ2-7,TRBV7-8,CASSFTRTGIYEQYF,TGTGCCAGCAGCTTCACCCGGACAGGGATCTACGAGCAGTACTTC
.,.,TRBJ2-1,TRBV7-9,CASSLGGKAYNEQFF,TGTGCCAGCAGCTTAGGGGGTAAAGCATACAATGAGCAGTTCTTC
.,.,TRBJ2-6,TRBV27,CASASEPSGANVLTF,TGTGCCAGCGCGTCCGAGCCCTCGGGGGCCAACGTCCTGACTTTC
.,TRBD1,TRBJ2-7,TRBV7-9,CASSLQGASYEQYF,TGTGCCAGCAGCCTCCAGGGGGCCTCCTACGAGCAGTACTTC
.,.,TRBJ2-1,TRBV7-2,CASSLGSFNEQFF,TGTGCCAGCAGCTTAGGATCCTTCAATGAGCAGTTCTTC
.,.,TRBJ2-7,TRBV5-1,CASSSSPARDTPYEQYF,TGCGCCAGCAGCTCCTCCCCCGCAAGGGACACCCCCTACGAGCAGTACTTC
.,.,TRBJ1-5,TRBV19,CASSTQTRGEDQPQHF,TGTGCCAGTAGTACCCAGACCCGGGGAGAGGATCAGCCCCAGCATTTT
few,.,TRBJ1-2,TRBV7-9,CASSPFGSGYTF,TGTGCCAGCAGCCCCTTTGGGTCTGGCTACACCTTC
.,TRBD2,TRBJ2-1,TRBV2,CASSASGTSGYNEQFF,TGTGCCAGCAGCGCTTCCGGGACTAGCGGATACAATGAGCAGTTCTTC
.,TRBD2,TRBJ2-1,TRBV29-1,CSVGSRRERNEQFF,TGCAGCGTTGGCTCGCGGCGGGAGAGGAATGAGCAGTTCTTC
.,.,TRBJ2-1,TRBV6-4,CASSVTSYNEQFF,TGTGCCAGCAGTGTTACTAGCTACAATGAGCAGTTCTTC
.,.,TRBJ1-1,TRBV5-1,CASGRVNTEAFF,TGCGCCAGCGGCAGAGTGAACACTGAAGCTTTCTTT
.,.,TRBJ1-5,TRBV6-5,CASRKGVHQPQHF,TGTGCCAGCCGGAAAGGGGTCCATCAGCCCCAGCATTTT
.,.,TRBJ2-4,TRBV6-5,CASSLSLAKNIQYF,TGTGCCAGCAGCCTCTCCTTAGCCAAAAACATTCAGTACTTC
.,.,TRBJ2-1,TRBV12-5,CASGPIKGTQFYNEQFF,TGTGCTAGTGGACCCATAAAGGGGACACAATTCTACAATGAGCAGTTCTTC
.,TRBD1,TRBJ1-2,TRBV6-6,CASSYQGARGYTF,TGTGCCAGCAGTTACCAGGGGGCAAGGGGCTACACCTTC
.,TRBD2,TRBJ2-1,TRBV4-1,CASSYPLAGVSYNEQFF,TGCGCCAGCAGCTACCCCCTAGCGGGAGTTTCCTACAATGAGCAGTTCTTC
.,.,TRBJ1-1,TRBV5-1,CASSPPGSAEAFF,TGCGCCAGCAGCCCACCGGGGTCGGCTGAAGCTTTCTTT
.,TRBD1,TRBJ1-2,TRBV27,CASSVRDRAGGYTF,TGTGCCAGCAGTGTACGGGACAGGGCAGGGGGCTACACCTTC
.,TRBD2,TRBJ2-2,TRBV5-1,CASRGGVFVTSGSSTGELFF,TGCGCCAGCAGAGGGGGCGTCTTCGTGACTAGCGGGAGTAGCACCGGGGAGCTGTTTTTT